These T cell receptor beta chains were read from a single sample in a study of blood T cell repertoires in COVID-19. Libraries were prepared by immunoSEQ multiplex PCR; TCRdb keeps only in-frame clonotypes and omits some of them. The sample shows approximately 290,000 clones, around 90% of them seen only once. The sequencing sample was made of PBMCs or T cells enriched from blood (not recorded which). All receptors come from a woman aged 30 to 39 who had recovered from COVID-19. The CDR3 runs from the conserved cysteine through the conserved F or W. A D gene is named only where the DNA matches it firmly. Clone size is shown for a subset of rows, as once, few, many or a class of expanded clone.

>TRBV7-2|TRBJ2-1|NA|TRBD2
TGTGCCAGCAGCTTAGCCGGGAGGGCCCGGAATGAGCAGTTCTTC
CASSLAGRARNEQFF
>TRBV28|TRBJ1-5|once|NA
TGTGCCAGCAGTGGATATCAGGCGGGGTCGGGCAATCAGCCCCAGCATTTT
CASSGYQAGSGNQPQHF
>TRBV28|TRBJ2-1|NA|TRBD2
TGTGCCAGCAGTTTAGGGACTAGCGGGAGATGGAATGAGCAGTTCTTC
CASSLGTSGRWNEQFF
>TRBV19|TRBJ1-1|few|NA
TGTGCCAGTAGTCTACGTATAGGTGGCGGCACTGAAGCTTTCTTT
CASSLRIGGGTEAFF
>TRBV19|TRBJ2-5|NA|TRBD1
TGTGCCAGTACCGACAGGGGGGAGACCCAGTACTTC
CASTDRGETQYF
>TRBV19|TRBJ2-5|NA|NA
TGTGCCAGTAGTCCCACTGCCGGGACACCCCGTACCCAGTACTTC
CASSPTAGTPRTQYF
>TRBV30|TRBJ1-2|NA|NA
TGTGCCTGGGAGAATAACCGGAGAAATGGCTACACCTTC
CAWENNRRNGYTF
>TRBV19|TRBJ2-1|NA|NA
TGTGCGATTCAGAGGAGCTCCTACAATGAGCAGTTCTTC
CAIQRSSYNEQFF
>TRBV6-1|TRBJ1-4|NA|NA
TGTGCCAGCAGTGAAGCCGCGTTTCGCCGTGAAAAACTGTTTTTT
CASSEAAFRREKLFF
>TRBV10-3|TRBJ1-1|NA|TRBD1
TGTGCCATCAGTGGGGGACAGGGGACTGAAGCTTTCTTT
CAISGGQGTEAFF